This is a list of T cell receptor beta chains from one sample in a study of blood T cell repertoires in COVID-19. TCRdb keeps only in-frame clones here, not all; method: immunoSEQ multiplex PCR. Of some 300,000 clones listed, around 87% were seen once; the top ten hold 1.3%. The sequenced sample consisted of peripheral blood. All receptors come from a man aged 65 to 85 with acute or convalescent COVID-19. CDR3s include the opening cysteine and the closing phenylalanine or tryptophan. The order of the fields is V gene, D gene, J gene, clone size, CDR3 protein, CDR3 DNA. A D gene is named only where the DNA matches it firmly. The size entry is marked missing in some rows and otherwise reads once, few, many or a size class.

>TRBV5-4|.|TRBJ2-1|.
CASSLEPNYNEQFF
TGTGCCAGCAGCTTGGAACCTAACTACAATGAGCAGTTCTTC
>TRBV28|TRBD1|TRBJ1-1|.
CASSLHSDRVGTEAFF
TGTGCCAGCAGTTTACACTCAGACAGGGTGGGGACTGAAGCTTTCTTT
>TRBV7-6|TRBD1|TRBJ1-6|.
CASSLGQGRSPLHF
TGTGCCAGCAGCTTAGGACAGGGACGTTCACCCCTCCACTTT
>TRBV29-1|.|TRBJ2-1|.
CSVAGGPLYNEQFF
TGCAGCGTTGCAGGGGGGCCTCTCTACAATGAGCAGTTCTTC
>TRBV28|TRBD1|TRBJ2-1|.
CASRHTGDHSYNEQFF
TGTGCCAGCAGACACACAGGGGACCACTCCTACAATGAGCAGTTCTTC
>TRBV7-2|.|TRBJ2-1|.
CASSISAAGYNEQFF
TGTGCCAGCAGCATTAGTGCCGCGGGTTACAATGAGCAGTTCTTC
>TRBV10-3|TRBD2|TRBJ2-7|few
CAISDGTSGAYEQYF
TGTGCCATCAGTGACGGGACTAGCGGGGCCTACGAGCAGTACTTC
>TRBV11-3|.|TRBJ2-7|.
CASSLDSAYPSAEQYF
TGTGCCAGCAGCTTAGATTCGGCCTACCCTAGTGCCGAGCAGTACTTC
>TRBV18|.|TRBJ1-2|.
CASSRSRGFSGYTF
TGTGCCAGCTCAAGGTCCAGGGGATTCAGTGGCTACACCTTC
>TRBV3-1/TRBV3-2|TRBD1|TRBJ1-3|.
CASSLLPTGARIGGSGNTIYF
TGTGCCAGCAGCCTCCTTCCGACAGGGGCAAGGATCGGCGGCTCTGGAAACACCATATATTTT
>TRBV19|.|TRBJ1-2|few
CASRAKVLVNYGYTF
TGTGCCAGTAGAGCAAAAGTACTGGTTAACTATGGCTACACCTTC
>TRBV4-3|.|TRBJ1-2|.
CASSPNQDYGYTF
TGCGCCAGCAGCCCGAATCAGGACTATGGCTACACCTTC
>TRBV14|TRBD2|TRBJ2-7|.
CASGGGTRNEQYF
TGTGCCAGCGGAGGGGGGACTAGAAACGAGCAGTACTTC
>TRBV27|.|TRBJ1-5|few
CASGVSGNNQPQHF
TGTGCCAGCGGGGTATCAGGGAACAATCAGCCCCAGCATTTT
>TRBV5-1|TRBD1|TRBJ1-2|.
CASSPGQSFYGYTF
TGCGCCAGCAGCCCGGGACAGTCCTTCTATGGCTACACCTTC
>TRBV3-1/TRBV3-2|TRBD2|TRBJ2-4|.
CASSQDSGSGGVVNIQYF
TGTGCCAGCAGCCAAGATTCCGGTAGCGGGGGGGTCGTAAACATTCAGTACTTC
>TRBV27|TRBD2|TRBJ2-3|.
CASSRLAGATDTQYF
TGTGCCAGCTCCCGCTTAGCGGGAGCCACAGATACGCAGTATTTT
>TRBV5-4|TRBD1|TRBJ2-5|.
CASSRTGHQETQYF
TGTGCCAGCAGCAGGACAGGGCACCAAGAGACCCAGTACTTC
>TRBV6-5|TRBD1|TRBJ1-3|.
CASRQGVAGNTIYF
TGTGCCAGCAGGCAGGGGGTGGCCGGAAACACCATATATTTT
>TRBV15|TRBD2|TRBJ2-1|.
CATSRDPRASGRRYNEQFF
TGTGCCACCAGCAGAGACCCTCGGGCTAGCGGGAGACGTTACAATGAGCAGTTCTTC
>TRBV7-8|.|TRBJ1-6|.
CASSLQASNSPLHF
TGTGCCAGCAGCTTACAGGCCTCTAATTCACCCCTCCACTTT
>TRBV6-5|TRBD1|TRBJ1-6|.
CASSWDRGNSPLHF
TGTGCCAGCAGTTGGGACAGGGGTAATTCACCCCTCCACTTT
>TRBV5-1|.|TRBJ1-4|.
CASSLGTGRNEKLFF
TGCGCCAGCAGCTTGGGGACGGGGAGAAATGAAAAACTGTTTTTT
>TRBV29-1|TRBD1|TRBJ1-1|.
CSVGRGRGTEAFF
TGCAGCGTGGGCAGGGGGCGCGGCACTGAAGCTTTCTTT
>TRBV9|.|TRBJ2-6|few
CASSPPRAGANVLTF
TGTGCCAGCAGCCCCCCGAGAGCTGGGGCCAACGTCCTGACTTTC
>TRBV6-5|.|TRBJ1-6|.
CASSYSLLYNSPLHF
TGTGCCAGCAGTTACTCGCTTCTATATAATTCACCCCTCCACTTT
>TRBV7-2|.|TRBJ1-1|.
CASSLAGAGNTEAFF
TGTGCCAGCAGCTTAGCGGGGGCAGGAAACACTGAAGCTTTCTTT
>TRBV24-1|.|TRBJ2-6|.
CATSSSSGANVLTF
TGTGCCACCAGTTCGAGCTCTGGGGCCAACGTCCTGACTTTC
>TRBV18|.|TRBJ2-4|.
CASSPPMGALAKNIQYF
TGTGCCAGCTCACCACCGATGGGGGCCTTAGCCAAAAACATTCAGTACTTC
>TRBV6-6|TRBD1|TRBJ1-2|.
CASSYGRGLGYTF
TGTGCCAGCAGTTACGGCAGGGGGCTAGGCTACACCTTC
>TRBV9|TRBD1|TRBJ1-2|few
CASSVGTGNYGYTF
TGTGCCAGCAGCGTTGGGACAGGGAACTATGGCTACACCTTC
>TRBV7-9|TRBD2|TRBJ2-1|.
CASSEREGSYNEQFF
TGTGCCAGCAGCGAGCGGGAGGGGTCCTACAATGAGCAGTTCTTC
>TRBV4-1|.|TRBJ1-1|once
CASSLPTGLNTEAFF
TGCGCCAGCAGCCTACCTACAGGGCTGAACACTGAAGCTTTCTTT
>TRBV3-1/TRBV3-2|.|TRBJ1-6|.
CASSQDLRGGLHF
TGTGCCAGCAGCCAAGATCTTCGGGGGGGGCTCCACTTT
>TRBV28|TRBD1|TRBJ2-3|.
CASKQGAMSDTQYF
TGTGCCAGCAAGCAGGGGGCGATGTCAGATACGCAGTATTTT
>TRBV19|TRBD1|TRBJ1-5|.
CASSIGDRTNQPQHF
TGTGCCAGTAGTATAGGGGACAGGACAAATCAGCCCCAGCATTTT
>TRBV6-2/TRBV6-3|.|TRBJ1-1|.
CASSYSRENEAFF
TGTGCCAGCAGTTACTCGAGGGAAAATGAAGCTTTCTTT
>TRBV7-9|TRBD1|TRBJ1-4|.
CASSPSTGRSEKLFF
TGTGCCAGCAGCCCTTCGACAGGGAGGTCGGAAAAACTGTTTTTT
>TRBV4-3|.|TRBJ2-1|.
CASSPGVRYNEQFF
TGCGCCAGCAGCCCAGGGGTACGATACAATGAGCAGTTCTTC
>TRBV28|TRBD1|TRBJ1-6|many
CASSYMRWTGLNNSPLHF
TGTGCCAGCAGTTACATGCGATGGACAGGGCTAAATAATTCACCCCTCCACTTT
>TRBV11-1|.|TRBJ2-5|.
CASSLGGQETQYF
TGTGCCAGCAGCTTGGGGGGACAAGAGACCCAGTACTTC
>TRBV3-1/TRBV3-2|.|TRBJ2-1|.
CASSQVDEQFF
TGTGCCAGCAGCCAAGTCGATGAGCAGTTCTTC
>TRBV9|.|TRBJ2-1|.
CASSVAGLNEQFF
TGTGCCAGCAGCGTGGCAGGGCTGAATGAGCAGTTCTTC
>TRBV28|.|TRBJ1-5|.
CASRVLTGNQPQHF
TGTGCCAGCAGAGTCCTAACGGGCAATCAGCCCCAGCATTTT
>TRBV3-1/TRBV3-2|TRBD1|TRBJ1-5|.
CASSQGQGFFLRPNQPQHF
TGTGCCAGCAGCCAAGGACAGGGGTTTTTTCTTAGGCCCAATCAGCCCCAGCATTTT
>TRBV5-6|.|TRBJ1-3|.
CASSWQQVGNTIYF
TGTGCCAGCAGCTGGCAACAGGTTGGAAACACCATATATTTT
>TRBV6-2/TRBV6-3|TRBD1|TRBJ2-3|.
CASSSRTGTDTQYF
TGTGCCAGCAGTTCACGGACAGGGACAGATACGCAGTATTTT
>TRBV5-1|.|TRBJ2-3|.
CASSFWAPSTDTQYF
TGCGCCAGCAGCTTTTGGGCTCCTAGCACAGATACGCAGTATTTT
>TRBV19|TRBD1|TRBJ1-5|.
CASSINTGGNQPQHF
TGTGCCAGTAGTATTAACACAGGGGGAAATCAGCCCCAGCATTTT
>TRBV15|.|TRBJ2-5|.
CATSTGEETQYF
TGTGCCACCAGCACAGGGGAAGAGACCCAGTACTTC
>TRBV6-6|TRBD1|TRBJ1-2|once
CASSYVDRDYGYTF
TGTGCCAGCAGTTACGTCGACAGGGACTATGGCTACACCTTC
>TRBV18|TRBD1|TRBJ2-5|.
CASSPLGQRQETQYF
TGTGCCAGCTCACCTTTGGGACAGAGGCAAGAGACCCAGTACTTC
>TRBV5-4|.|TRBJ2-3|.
CASSLGRSSRTQYF
TGTGCCAGCAGCTTGGGTCGGTCTAGCAGGACGCAGTATTTT
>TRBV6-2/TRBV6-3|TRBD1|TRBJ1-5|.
CASSHIPGQGNNQPQHF
TGTGCCAGCAGTCACATTCCGGGACAGGGGAACAATCAGCCCCAGCATTTT
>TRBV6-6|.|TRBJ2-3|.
CASSLAETSTDTQYF
TGTGCCAGCAGTTTGGCGGAAACTAGCACAGATACGCAGTATTTT
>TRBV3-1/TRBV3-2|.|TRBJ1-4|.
CAASGAGEKLFF
TGTGCCGCCTCTGGGGCAGGGGAAAAACTGTTTTTT
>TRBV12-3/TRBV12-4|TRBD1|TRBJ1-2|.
CASSPTGHGYTF
TGTGCCAGCAGTCCGACAGGGCATGGCTACACCTTC
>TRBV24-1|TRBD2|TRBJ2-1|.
CATSDLGTSGYVDEQFF
TGTGCCACCAGTGATTTGGGGACTAGCGGGTATGTCGATGAGCAGTTCTTC
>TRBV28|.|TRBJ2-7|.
CASHRDGAYEQYF
TGTGCCAGCCACAGGGACGGTGCCTACGAGCAGTACTTC